This record concerns one T cell receptor (beta chain) sequence. Its antigen is currently unknown. TCRdb processed the reads anew with MiXCR; each CDR3 protein has one entry. The data show 150,000 to 200,000 distinct CDR3 sequences, approximately 14% seen once. The sample comes from a study of T cell repertoires in cytomegalovirus infection. Study observations and caveats: Dominant in the ex vivo response were TCR beta clonotypes restricted by HLA-C and specific for CMV.

This CDR3 comprises 14 residues. The V gene end was trimmed by 1 base and the J gene end by 4 bases; junction bases not matched to a gene: 1. CDR1 and CDR2 from the germline V gene are LNHNV and YYDKDF (reference sequence). Sequencing used PBMCs. The source of this sequence is a human donor in good health (CMV status not recorded). Some clones in this sample may be carry-over from other donors' samples. The genes are TRBV15 and TRBJ1-1; 9 nucleotides line up with TRBD1. The CDR3 nucleotides are TGTGCCACCAGCAGAGGGGACAGGGCCACTGAAGCTTTCTTT. Translated: CATSRGDRATEAFF.